The clone carrying this T cell receptor (beta chain) was counted between two and nine times. Its target is unknown. Constant-segment primers served in 5'RACE that generated TCR alpha and TCR beta cDNA libraries bearing sample barcodes and UMIs. Each CDR3 protein is one row after TCRdb ran MiXCR on the 5' RACE reads. The repertoire includes about 430,000 distinct CDR3 sequences, approximately 24% of them detected once, and around 9.5% sits in the top ten. This entry belongs to a study of T-cell memory formation after mild COVID-19. The CDR3 contains 15 residues. V lost 6 bases, J lost 5 bases, and 17 bases lay in between. In germline, CDR1 is SEHNR, CDR2 FQNEAQ (reference sequence). Study-level results: Pre-infection memory held some responding clones, suggesting pre-existing cross-reactive T cells responded.

Sequenced sample: PBMCs or a T cell subset sorted from them (not recorded which). This TCR derives from an adult woman who had mild COVID-19 (a few samples of this study predate the infection). Cell type and time point are not known. The J gene is TRBJ2-1, the V gene TRBV7-9; a possible D gene is TRBD2 (6 bases). Written as DNA, the CDR3 is TGTGCCAGCAGACCTCCCAGCGGGCAGAACAATGAGCAGTTCTTC. The encoded protein is CASRPPSGQNNEQFF. The full variable domain, rest sourced from reference TRBV7-9 and TRBJ2-1, is DTGVSQNPRHKITKRGQNVTFRCDPISEHNRLYWYRQTLGQGPEFLTYFQNEAQLEKSRLLSDRFSAERPKGSFSTLEIQRTEQGDSAMYLCASRPPSGQNNEQFFGPGTRLTVL.